The entry below describes one T cell receptor beta chain. The entry originates in a study of cytomegalovirus exposure and HLA in healthy donors. The CDR3 is 15 residues long. With V trimmed by 1 base and J by 8 bases, 7 bases remained unmatched. Looked up from germline, CDR1 is LNHNV and CDR2 is YYDKDF (reference sequence). With 60 Vbeta and 13 Jbeta primers, the PCR was carried out. TCRdb's table, derived via immunoSEQ multiplex PCR, lists solely in-frame clones and lacks some. The sample consists of roughly 99,000 clones, 75% to 80% of them appearing once. The gene calls are TRBV15 and TRBJ2-1; 8 nucleotides align to TRBD2. Material for sequencing was PBMCs. This TCR was sampled from a middle-aged woman in good health and CMV-seronegative. The CDR3 spells CATSRVTGGTDEQFF. CDR3 nucleotide sequence: TGTGCCACCAGCAGAGTCACGGGGGGGACCGATGAGCAGTTCTTC.